The rows below give T cell receptor beta chains drawn from one sample of a study of post-analysis software for immune sequencing data. TCRdb re-analysed the PCR reads in MiXCR, keeping a single row per CDR3 protein. The data show hundreds of thousands of distinct CDR3 sequences, roughly 27% seen once. Sequenced: blood. Receptor source: a girl aged 10-17 years with multiple sclerosis. Both conserved end residues are part of each CDR3. A D gene is named only where the DNA matches it firmly. Size tells how often a clone was seen (once, few, many) or the class of an expanded clone, and some rows leave it out.

CASSDRWTGGSSDIQYF	TGTGCCAGCAGTGACCGGTGGACAGGGGGCTCATCAGACATTCAGTACTTC	TRBD1	TRBV6-1	17	few	TRBJ2-4
CSAGVGGSGNTIYF	TGCAGTGCTGGAGTAGGAGGCTCTGGAAACACCATATATTTT	-	TRBV20-1	14	-	TRBJ1-3
CASRLGQGARNTEAFF	TGTGCCAGCAGACTGGGACAGGGGGCGCGGAACACTGAAGCTTTCTTT	TRBD1	TRBV6-5	16	once	TRBJ1-1
CASKVWEGYYTEAFF	TGTGCCAGCAAAGTTTGGGAGGGTTATTACACTGAAGCTTTCTTT	-	TRBV12-3/TRBV12-4	15	once	TRBJ1-1
CASSPVGPKSSVSYNEQFF	TGCGCCAGCAGCCCCGTCGGACCGAAGTCGAGCGTCTCCTACAATGAGCAGTTCTTC	-	TRBV4-1	19	many	TRBJ2-1
CASSSTDRSYNEQFF	TGCGCCAGCAGCTCCACAGATCGCTCCTACAATGAGCAGTTCTTC	-	TRBV5-1	15	-	TRBJ2-1
CASSATGQYKETQYF	TGTGCCAGCAGTGCCACGGGACAGTATAAAGAGACCCAGTACTTC	TRBD1	TRBV6-1	15	few	TRBJ2-5
CATTDPGAGFGETQYF	TGTGCCACCACCGACCCTGGGGCCGGGTTTGGCGAGACCCAGTACTTC	-	TRBV15	16	few	TRBJ2-5
CASSFETSGRAETQYF	TGTGCCAGCAGTTTTGAGACTAGCGGGAGGGCAGAGACCCAGTACTTC	TRBD2	TRBV28	16	few	TRBJ2-5
CVSSQEASGRGEQFF	TGTGTCAGCTCACAAGAGGCTAGCGGGAGGGGTGAGCAGTTCTTC	TRBD2	TRBV18	15	-	TRBJ2-1
CASSWASDGTGELFF	TGTGCCAGCAGTTGGGCTAGCGATGGCACCGGGGAGCTGTTTTTT	-	TRBV6-2/TRBV6-3	15	-	TRBJ2-2
CSVEDQLAREQYF	TGCAGCGTTGAAGACCAACTAGCGCGGGAGCAGTACTTC	TRBD2	TRBV29-1	13	few	TRBJ2-4
CASSEKGTGFGQPQHF	TGTGCCAGCAGTGAAAAGGGGACAGGGTTCGGCCAGCCCCAGCATTTT	TRBD1	TRBV6-1	16	-	TRBJ1-5
CASSYERSGGQETQYF	TGTGCCAGCAGTTACGAGCGGAGCGGAGGCCAAGAGACCCAGTACTTC	-	TRBV6-2/TRBV6-3	16	few	TRBJ2-5
CASSLFSPEAYNEQFF	TGTGCCAGCAGTTTATTCTCGCCAGAGGCCTACAATGAGCAGTTCTTC	-	TRBV12-3/TRBV12-4	16	-	TRBJ2-1
CASSPTTGFETQYF	TGTGCCAGCAGCCCTACTACAGGGTTCGAGACCCAGTACTTC	-	TRBV11-2	14	few	TRBJ2-5
CSAGGVGNQPQHF	TGCAGTGCTGGTGGGGTTGGGAATCAGCCCCAGCATTTT	-	TRBV20-1	13	few	TRBJ1-5